Listed below are T cell receptor beta chains from one sample, sequenced in a study of PD-L1 blockade in urothelial cancer. Assay used: immunoSEQ multiplex PCR; TCRdb lists only in-frame clones, some missing. Of around 100,000 clones in the sample, around 86% were seen once. Sequenced here: PBMCs, sampled around atezolizumab (anti-PD-L1) treatment. These receptors came from a man in his 60s with urothelial cancer. Each CDR3 is given with its conserved first and last residue. The order of the fields is D gene, clone size, V gene, J gene, CDR3 protein. The D gene is left open where the match is weak. Size is omitted from some rows. Given values are once, few, many or a class for expanded clones.

d_call: .
clone_size: .
v_call: TRBV18
j_call: TRBJ2-7
cdr3_aa: CASSPPNSPNEQYF

d_call: .
clone_size: .
v_call: TRBV2
j_call: TRBJ2-7
cdr3_aa: CASSELGGQYEQYF

d_call: TRBD2
clone_size: .
v_call: TRBV19
j_call: TRBJ2-1
cdr3_aa: CASSILTSGAQTQFF

d_call: TRBD1
clone_size: .
v_call: TRBV11-2
j_call: TRBJ2-3
cdr3_aa: CASSYGQGPDTQYF

d_call: .
clone_size: .
v_call: TRBV5-1
j_call: TRBJ2-1
cdr3_aa: CASSANGAANNEQFF

d_call: TRBD1
clone_size: .
v_call: TRBV11-2
j_call: TRBJ1-5
cdr3_aa: CASSQGALRQPQHF

d_call: .
clone_size: .
v_call: TRBV19
j_call: TRBJ2-1
cdr3_aa: CASRDFNNEQFF

d_call: TRBD2
clone_size: .
v_call: TRBV27
j_call: TRBJ2-1
cdr3_aa: CASSLSLAGGNEQFF

d_call: TRBD1
clone_size: few
v_call: TRBV7-2
j_call: TRBJ1-6
cdr3_aa: CASRPDRGYNSPLHF

d_call: TRBD2
clone_size: once
v_call: TRBV4-2
j_call: TRBJ2-2
cdr3_aa: CASSPREGMDTGELFF

d_call: TRBD1
clone_size: .
v_call: TRBV5-1
j_call: TRBJ2-1
cdr3_aa: CASSSPGQAYNEQFF

d_call: .
clone_size: .
v_call: TRBV28
j_call: TRBJ1-1
cdr3_aa: CASSLPKTAALQAFF

d_call: .
clone_size: .
v_call: TRBV5-1
j_call: TRBJ2-2
cdr3_aa: CASSLDGQLNTGELFF

d_call: TRBD2
clone_size: .
v_call: TRBV10-1
j_call: TRBJ2-1
cdr3_aa: CASSVESGRAFNEQFF

d_call: TRBD2
clone_size: .
v_call: TRBV18
j_call: TRBJ2-1
cdr3_aa: CASSPTSGIMNEQFF

d_call: TRBD1
clone_size: .
v_call: TRBV10-2
j_call: TRBJ2-7
cdr3_aa: CASSAGTGGEQYF

d_call: .
clone_size: .
v_call: TRBV6-5
j_call: TRBJ2-5
cdr3_aa: CASSSSVRTQYF

d_call: TRBD2
clone_size: .
v_call: TRBV6-5
j_call: TRBJ2-7
cdr3_aa: CASSTASGNGYEQYF

d_call: .
clone_size: .
v_call: TRBV28
j_call: TRBJ1-2
cdr3_aa: CASSPLPRRGYYGYTF

d_call: TRBD2
clone_size: .
v_call: TRBV7-3
j_call: TRBJ2-1
cdr3_aa: CASGRTSVGEQFF

d_call: .
clone_size: .
v_call: TRBV27
j_call: TRBJ2-7
cdr3_aa: CASSTARVFPYEQYF

d_call: TRBD1
clone_size: .
v_call: TRBV28
j_call: TRBJ1-4
cdr3_aa: CASSGNPGTANEKLFF

d_call: .
clone_size: .
v_call: TRBV5-5
j_call: TRBJ1-2
cdr3_aa: CASSSLDRLDGGYTF

d_call: .
clone_size: .
v_call: TRBV19
j_call: TRBJ2-7
cdr3_aa: CASRPEGQGGEQYF

d_call: TRBD1
clone_size: .
v_call: TRBV5-1
j_call: TRBJ2-7
cdr3_aa: CASSLDLDRFTYEQYF

d_call: TRBD1
clone_size: few
v_call: TRBV7-9
j_call: TRBJ2-7
cdr3_aa: CASRGQGAHEQYF

d_call: .
clone_size: .
v_call: TRBV28
j_call: TRBJ1-1
cdr3_aa: CASSPIYGGNTEAFF

d_call: .
clone_size: .
v_call: TRBV25-1
j_call: TRBJ1-3
cdr3_aa: CASSEGLSGNTIYF

d_call: .
clone_size: .
v_call: TRBV7-9
j_call: TRBJ1-1
cdr3_aa: CASSLGGASNTEAFF

d_call: .
clone_size: .
v_call: TRBV4-2
j_call: TRBJ1-4
cdr3_aa: CASSRQVGEKLFF

d_call: TRBD2
clone_size: .
v_call: TRBV10-3
j_call: TRBJ2-3
cdr3_aa: CATTGTSGGARDTQYF

d_call: .
clone_size: .
v_call: TRBV5-1
j_call: TRBJ2-2
cdr3_aa: CASSLSGPGELFF

d_call: TRBD1
clone_size: .
v_call: TRBV20-1
j_call: TRBJ1-1
cdr3_aa: CSADRGTEAFF

d_call: .
clone_size: .
v_call: TRBV30
j_call: TRBJ2-3
cdr3_aa: CAWSPRGPADTQYF

d_call: .
clone_size: .
v_call: TRBV28
j_call: TRBJ2-5
cdr3_aa: CASNPVGAVTQYF

d_call: .
clone_size: .
v_call: TRBV5-1
j_call: TRBJ1-1
cdr3_aa: CASSLKQGYTEAFF

d_call: .
clone_size: .
v_call: TRBV5-1
j_call: TRBJ2-1
cdr3_aa: CASSFRVDGNEQFF